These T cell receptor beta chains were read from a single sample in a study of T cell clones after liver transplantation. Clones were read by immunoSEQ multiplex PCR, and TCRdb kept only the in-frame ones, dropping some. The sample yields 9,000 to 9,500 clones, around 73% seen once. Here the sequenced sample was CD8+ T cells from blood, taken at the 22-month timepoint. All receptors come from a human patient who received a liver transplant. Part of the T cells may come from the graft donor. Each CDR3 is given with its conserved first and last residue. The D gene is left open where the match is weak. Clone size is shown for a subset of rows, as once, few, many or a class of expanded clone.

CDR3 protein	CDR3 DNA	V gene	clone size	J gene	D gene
CASSHGDSYEQYF	TGCGCCAGCAGCCATGGGGACAGCTACGAGCAGTACTTC	TRBV4-1	-	TRBJ2-7	TRBD1
CASSYVGGRTEAFF	TGTGCCAGTAGTTATGTTGGAGGGCGGACTGAAGCTTTCTTT	TRBV19	-	TRBJ1-1	-
CSVESQGVVNEQYF	TGCAGCGTTGAATCCCAGGGGGTAGTGAACGAGCAGTACTTC	TRBV29-1	-	TRBJ2-7	TRBD1
CASSPVTNEQYF	TGTGCCAGCAGTCCGGTTACGAATGAGCAGTACTTC	TRBV28	-	TRBJ2-7	-
CASIGQGNYGYTF	TGTGCCAGCATCGGACAGGGCAACTATGGCTACACCTTC	TRBV27	-	TRBJ1-2	TRBD1
CSVEIGGLDTEAFF	TGCAGCGTTGAAATAGGAGGGTTGGACACTGAAGCTTTCTTT	TRBV29-1	-	TRBJ1-1	-
CASSDSTSGSTDTQYF	TGTGCCAGCAGTGACTCGACTAGCGGGAGCACAGATACGCAGTATTTT	TRBV6-4	-	TRBJ2-3	TRBD2
CASSVGWQGDGYTF	TGTGCCAGCAGTGTCGGATGGCAGGGTGATGGCTACACCTTC	TRBV2	-	TRBJ1-2	-
CASSHPRGDTQYF	TGTGCCAGCAGCCATCCACGGGGGGATACGCAGTATTTT	TRBV4-2	-	TRBJ2-3	-
CASSLQGSSYEQYF	TGTGCCAGCAGCTTACAGGGGTCGAGCTACGAGCAGTACTTC	TRBV5-4	-	TRBJ2-7	TRBD1
CASSPRTGVGETQYF	TGTGCCAGCAGTCCTAGGACAGGGGTGGGAGAGACCCAGTACTTC	TRBV28	-	TRBJ2-5	TRBD1
CASSDWSGDDEQYF	TGTGCCAGCAGTGATTGGTCTGGGGACGACGAGCAGTACTTC	TRBV2	-	TRBJ2-7	-
CSVRGSTGELFF	TGCAGCGTACGGGGCAGTACCGGGGAGCTGTTTTTT	TRBV29-1	once	TRBJ2-2	-
CASSYYSVEETQYF	TGTGCCAGCAGTTACTATTCGGTCGAAGAGACCCAGTACTTC	TRBV6-5	-	TRBJ2-5	-
CASSISPLRTANSTDTQYF	TGTGCCAGTAGTATTTCCCCCTTGAGGACAGCCAATAGCACAGATACGCAGTATTTT	TRBV19	-	TRBJ2-3	-
CASSGGGLYEQYF	TGTGCCAGCAGTGGGGGCGGACTTTACGAGCAGTACTTC	TRBV2	-	TRBJ2-7	-
CASRAKRMNTGELFF	TGTGCCAGCAGGGCGAAACGGATGAACACCGGGGAGCTGTTTTTT	TRBV6-1	-	TRBJ2-2	-
CASSTSGGSYEQYF	TGTGCCAGCAGTACTAGCGGGGGGTCCTACGAGCAGTACTTC	TRBV2	few	TRBJ2-7	TRBD2
CASSLASYEQYF	TGTGCCAGCAGCTTAGCCAGCTACGAGCAGTACTTC	TRBV11-2	-	TRBJ2-7	-
CAILGVFGDTQYF	TGTGCCATCCTGGGGGTCTTCGGAGATACGCAGTATTTT	TRBV7-9	-	TRBJ2-3	-
CASSFYREGDTQYF	TGCGCCAGCAGCTTTTACAGGGAGGGGGATACGCAGTATTTT	TRBV5-1	-	TRBJ2-3	-
CASSSTGGSGNTIYF	TGTGCCAGCAGCTCGACAGGGGGCTCTGGAAACACCATATATTTT	TRBV5-4	-	TRBJ1-3	TRBD1
CAWAATGSIYNEQFF	TGTGCCTGGGCCGCGACAGGCTCGATATACAATGAGCAGTTCTTC	TRBV30	-	TRBJ2-1	-
CASSLGQIGTDTQYF	TGTGCCAGCAGTTTAGGGCAGATTGGCACAGATACGCAGTATTTT	TRBV27	-	TRBJ2-3	-
CASRSYGGNSYNEQFF	TGTGCCAGCAGGTCCTACGGGGGGAACTCCTACAATGAGCAGTTCTTC	TRBV7-9	-	TRBJ2-1	TRBD2
CASSLKTTDTQYF	TGTGCCAGCAGCTTAAAGACTACTGATACGCAGTATTTT	TRBV7-3	-	TRBJ2-3	-
CASSGFGAGVLYEQYF	TGTGCCAGCAGTGGCTTTGGGGCGGGGGTACTCTACGAGCAGTACTTC	TRBV2	-	TRBJ2-7	TRBD2
CASSLGAAGGNYEQYF	TGTGCCAGCAGCTTAGGGGCGGCAGGGGGCAACTACGAGCAGTACTTC	TRBV7-9	-	TRBJ2-7	TRBD1
CASSFPTGGPYNEQFF	TGTGCCAGCAGCTTCCCTACAGGGGGTCCCTACAATGAGCAGTTCTTC	TRBV13	-	TRBJ2-1	TRBD1
CASSLESFRDSINQPQHF	TGTGCCAGCAGTTTGGAAAGCTTCAGGGACAGCATCAATCAGCCCCAGCATTTT	TRBV28	-	TRBJ1-5	TRBD1
CASSLTPNPYNEQFF	TGTGCCAGCAGCTTAACTCCCAACCCCTACAATGAGCAGTTCTTC	TRBV7-3	-	TRBJ2-1	-
CAISQTGASYEQYF	TGTGCCATCAGCCAAACCGGGGCCTCCTACGAGCAGTACTTC	TRBV10-3	-	TRBJ2-7	-
CASSQDRVFGYTF	TGTGCCAGCTCACAAGACAGGGTATTTGGCTACACCTTC	TRBV7-9	-	TRBJ1-2	TRBD1
CAWESADTQYF	TGTGCCTGGGAGTCGGCAGATACGCAGTATTTT	TRBV30	-	TRBJ2-3	-
CASTGQGAYEQYF	TGTGCCAGCACGGGACAGGGGGCCTACGAGCAGTACTTC	TRBV27	-	TRBJ2-7	TRBD1
CASSSGGTDQPQHF	TGTGCCAGCAGTTCCGGAGGAACCGATCAGCCCCAGCATTTT	TRBV6-5	-	TRBJ1-5	-
CASFFGYEQYF	TGTGCCAGCTTTTTTGGCTACGAGCAGTACTTC	TRBV6-1	-	TRBJ2-7	-
CASSFLASGYEQYF	TGTGCCAGCAGCTTTCTCGCGTCTGGCTACGAGCAGTACTTC	TRBV7-2	-	TRBJ2-7	-
CASSPTGAGDQPQHF	TGTGCCAGCAGCCCTACCGGGGCAGGGGATCAGCCCCAGCATTTT	TRBV7-9	-	TRBJ1-5	-
CASSPKRGSTDTQYF	TGTGCCAGCAGCCCCAAGCGGGGGAGCACAGATACGCAGTATTTT	TRBV11-2	-	TRBJ2-3	TRBD2
CATRIGGADEQYF	TGTGCCACCCGAATCGGGGGGGCGGACGAGCAGTACTTC	TRBV7-2	few	TRBJ2-7	TRBD2
CASSEDQTGFGQPQHF	TGTGCCAGCAGTGAAGACCAGACAGGGTTCGGTCAGCCCCAGCATTTT	TRBV2	-	TRBJ1-5	TRBD1
CASKPDENSYEQYF	TGCGCCAGCAAACCAGACGAGAACTCCTACGAGCAGTACTTC	TRBV4-1	-	TRBJ2-7	-
CASSLDRDEKLFF	TGCGCCAGCAGCTTGGACAGGGACGAAAAACTGTTTTTT	TRBV5-1	-	TRBJ1-4	-
CASSGGRVTPYNEQFF	TGTGCCAGCAGCGGGGGACGGGTGACTCCCTACAATGAGCAGTTCTTC	TRBV9	-	TRBJ2-1	-
CASSLIMLLEGTDTQYF	TGCGCCAGCAGCTTGATAATGCTGCTAGAAGGCACAGATACGCAGTATTTT	TRBV5-1	-	TRBJ2-3	-
CASSESLAGGLSSYNEQFF	TGCGCCAGCAGTGAGTCTCTGGCGGGGGGTTTGAGCTCCTACAATGAGCAGTTCTTC	TRBV10-1	-	TRBJ2-1	TRBD2
CASSQDSAGDRGQAGELFF	TGTGCCAGCAGCCAAGATTCGGCCGGGGACAGGGGGCAAGCCGGGGAGCTGTTTTTT	TRBV4-2	-	TRBJ2-2	TRBD1
CASSAGRSAYEQYF	TGTGCCAGCAGCGCGGGACGTTCAGCCTACGAGCAGTACTTC	TRBV9	-	TRBJ2-7	-
CAWSPSVAEQYF	TGTGCCTGGAGCCCGTCAGTTGCCGAGCAGTACTTC	TRBV30	-	TRBJ2-7	-
CASSLAQTGYRKTQYF	TGTGCCAGCAGCTTAGCCCAGACAGGGTATCGAAAGACCCAGTACTTC	TRBV7-8	-	TRBJ2-5	TRBD1
CASSWPGSEQYF	TGTGCCAGCAGTTGGCCGGGATCCGAGCAGTACTTC	TRBV27	-	TRBJ2-7	-
CASSYQAGAAYEQYF	TGTGCCAGCAGCTATCAAGCGGGGGCGGCCTACGAGCAGTACTTC	TRBV7-2	-	TRBJ2-7	TRBD2
CASSDQNQPQHF	TGTGCCAGCAGTGACCAGAATCAGCCCCAGCATTTT	TRBV2	few	TRBJ1-5	-